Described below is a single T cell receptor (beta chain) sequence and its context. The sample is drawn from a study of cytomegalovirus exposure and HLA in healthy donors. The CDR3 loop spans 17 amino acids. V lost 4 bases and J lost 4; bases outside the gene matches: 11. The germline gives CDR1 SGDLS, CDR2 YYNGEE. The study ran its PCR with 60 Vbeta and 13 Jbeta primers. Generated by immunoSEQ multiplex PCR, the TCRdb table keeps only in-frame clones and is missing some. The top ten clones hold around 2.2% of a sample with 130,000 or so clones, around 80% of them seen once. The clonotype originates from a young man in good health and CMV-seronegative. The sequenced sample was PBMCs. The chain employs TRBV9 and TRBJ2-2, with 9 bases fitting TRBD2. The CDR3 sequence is CASSPGTSYVPTGELFF. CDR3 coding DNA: TGTGCCAGCAGCCCGGGGACTAGCTATGTCCCCACCGGGGAGCTGTTTTTT. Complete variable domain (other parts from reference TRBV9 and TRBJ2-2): DSGVTQTPKHLITATGQRVTLRCSPRSGDLSVYWYQQSLDQGLQFLIQYYNGEERAKGNILERFSAQQFPDLHSELNLSSLELGDSALYFCASSPGTSYVPTGELFFGEGSRLTVL.